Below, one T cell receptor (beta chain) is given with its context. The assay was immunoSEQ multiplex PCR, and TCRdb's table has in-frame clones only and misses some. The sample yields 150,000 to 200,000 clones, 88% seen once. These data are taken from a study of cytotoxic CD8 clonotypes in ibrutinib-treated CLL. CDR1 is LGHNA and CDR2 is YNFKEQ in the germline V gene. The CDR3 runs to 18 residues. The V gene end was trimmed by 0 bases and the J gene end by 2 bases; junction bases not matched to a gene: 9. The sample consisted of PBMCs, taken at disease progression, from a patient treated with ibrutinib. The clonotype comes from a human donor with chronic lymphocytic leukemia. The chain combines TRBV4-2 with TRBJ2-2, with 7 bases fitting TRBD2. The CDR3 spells CASSQDQIAGPNTGELFF. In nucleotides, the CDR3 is TGTGCCAGCAGCCAAGATCAAATAGCGGGCCCCAACACCGGGGAGCTGTTTTTT.